This is a list of T cell receptor beta chains from one sample in a study of blood T cell repertoires in COVID-19. The method was immunoSEQ multiplex PCR; TCRdb's version includes in-frame clones alone and lacks a portion of them. Of 380,000 or so clones detected, 89% appear once; the ten largest clones hold more than 0.95%. The specimen sequenced was peripheral blood. These receptors were taken from a man aged 35-49 years with acute or convalescent COVID-19. Both conserved end residues are part of each CDR3. A D gene is named only where the DNA matches it firmly. Clone size is given for some rows only: seen once, a few or many times, or a class if the clone is expanded.

size	V	D	J	CDR3	DNA
-	TRBV7-2	-	TRBJ2-7	CASSLMLAASYEQYF	TGTGCCAGCAGCTTAATGTTGGCTGCCTCCTACGAGCAGTACTTC
few	TRBV3-1/TRBV3-2	TRBD1	TRBJ1-1	CASSQVTGDEAFF	TGTGCCAGCAGCCAAGTGACAGGGGATGAAGCTTTCTTT
-	TRBV27	TRBD1	TRBJ1-1	CASSSDRGGLNTEAFF	TGTGCCAGCAGTTCGGACAGGGGTGGGCTGAACACTGAAGCTTTCTTT
-	TRBV29-1	TRBD1	TRBJ1-6	CSVAGTGENSPLHF	TGCAGCGTTGCAGGCACAGGGGAGAATTCACCCCTCCACTTT
-	TRBV11-3	-	TRBJ2-7	CASSSRGGTDEQYF	TGTGCCAGCAGCTCCCGGGGGGGGACAGACGAGCAGTACTTC
few	TRBV9	-	TRBJ2-2	CASGVTGVARELFF	TGTGCCAGCGGAGTGACAGGAGTAGCACGGGAGCTGTTTTTT
-	TRBV5-4	-	TRBJ2-6	CASSFQGSGANVLTF	TGTGCCAGCAGCTTCCAGGGATCTGGGGCCAACGTCCTGACTTTC
few	TRBV3-1/TRBV3-2	-	TRBJ1-5	CASSQDSGGPSNQPQHF	TGTGCCAGCAGCCAAGATAGCGGGGGACCGAGCAATCAGCCCCAGCATTTT
-	TRBV7-9	-	TRBJ2-1	CASRTVYNEQFF	TGTGCCAGCAGGACAGTCTACAATGAGCAGTTCTTC
-	TRBV12-5	-	TRBJ1-2	CASGLVVWGGLDYGYTF	TGTGCTAGTGGTTTGGTAGTATGGGGGGGGTTGGACTATGGCTACACCTTC
-	TRBV28	-	TRBJ2-7	CASKPPVRDERYF	TGTGCCAGCAAACCCCCAGTCAGGGATGAGCGGTACTTC